This TCR beta chain was identified in a study of Ad26.COV2.S vaccination and SARS-CoV-2 variants. Turning to the study itself: Participants got Ad26.COV2.S intramuscularly, once or twice 56 days apart.

General study findings and limits: Using TCR breadth and depth analyses may have led to underestimated total T cell responses. Measurement of non-spike TCR breadth gave similar results in vaccine and placebo recipients.

The CDR3 extends over 14 amino acids. A note on this clone: What it binds is not known.

Only in-frame clones appear in the TCRdb table, and some are missing; sequencing was by immunoSEQ multiplex PCR. The sample has fewer than 800,000 clones; about 89% are singletons. As to treatment: about 20 received Ad26.COV2.S at low or high dose, single or two shots; about 5 received placebo; per-sample allocation not given. Sampling was performed 63 days after the first vaccine or placebo injection. The sample was peripheral blood, taken in a trial of Ad26.COV2.S vaccine versus placebo. This clonotype was sampled from a person aged 18-65 years who received the Ad26.COV2.S COVID-19 vaccine or a placebo. The chain recombines TRBV21-1 with TRBJ2-7; TRBD2, as called in the table, went unchecked against the DNA. TRBV21-1 counts as a pseudogene. CDR3 residues: CASSKPRLIYEQYF. In DNA, the CDR3 is TGTGCCAGCAGCAAACCTAGACTGATTTACGAGCAGTACTTC.